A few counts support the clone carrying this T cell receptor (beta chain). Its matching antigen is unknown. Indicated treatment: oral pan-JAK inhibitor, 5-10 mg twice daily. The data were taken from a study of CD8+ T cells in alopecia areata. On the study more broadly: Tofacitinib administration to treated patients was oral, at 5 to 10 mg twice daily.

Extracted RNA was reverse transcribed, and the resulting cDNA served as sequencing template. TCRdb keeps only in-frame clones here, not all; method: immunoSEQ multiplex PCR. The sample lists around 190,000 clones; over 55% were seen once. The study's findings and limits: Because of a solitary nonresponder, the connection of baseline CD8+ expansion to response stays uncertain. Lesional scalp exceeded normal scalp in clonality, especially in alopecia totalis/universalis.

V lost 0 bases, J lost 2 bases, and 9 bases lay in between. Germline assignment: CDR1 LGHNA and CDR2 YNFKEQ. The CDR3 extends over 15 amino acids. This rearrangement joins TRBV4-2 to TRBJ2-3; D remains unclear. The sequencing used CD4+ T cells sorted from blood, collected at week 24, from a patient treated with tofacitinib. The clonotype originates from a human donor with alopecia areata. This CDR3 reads CASSQEGSTTDTQYF. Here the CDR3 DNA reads TGTGCCAGCAGCCAAGAAGGCTCAACCACAGATACGCAGTATTTT.